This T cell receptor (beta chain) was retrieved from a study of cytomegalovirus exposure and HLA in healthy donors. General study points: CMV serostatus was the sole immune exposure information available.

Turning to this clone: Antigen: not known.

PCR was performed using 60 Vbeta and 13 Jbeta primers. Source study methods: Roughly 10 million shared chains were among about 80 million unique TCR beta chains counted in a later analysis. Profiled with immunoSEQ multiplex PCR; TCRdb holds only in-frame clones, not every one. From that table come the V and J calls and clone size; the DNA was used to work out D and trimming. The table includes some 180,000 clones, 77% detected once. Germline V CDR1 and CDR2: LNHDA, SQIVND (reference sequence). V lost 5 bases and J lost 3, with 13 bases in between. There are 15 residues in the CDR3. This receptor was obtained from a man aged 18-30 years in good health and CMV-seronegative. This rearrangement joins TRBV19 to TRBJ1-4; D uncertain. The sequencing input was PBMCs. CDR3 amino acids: CASSPAEASNEKLFF. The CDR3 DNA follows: TGTGCCAGTAGTCCCGCCGAGGCATCTAATGAAAAACTGTTTTTT.